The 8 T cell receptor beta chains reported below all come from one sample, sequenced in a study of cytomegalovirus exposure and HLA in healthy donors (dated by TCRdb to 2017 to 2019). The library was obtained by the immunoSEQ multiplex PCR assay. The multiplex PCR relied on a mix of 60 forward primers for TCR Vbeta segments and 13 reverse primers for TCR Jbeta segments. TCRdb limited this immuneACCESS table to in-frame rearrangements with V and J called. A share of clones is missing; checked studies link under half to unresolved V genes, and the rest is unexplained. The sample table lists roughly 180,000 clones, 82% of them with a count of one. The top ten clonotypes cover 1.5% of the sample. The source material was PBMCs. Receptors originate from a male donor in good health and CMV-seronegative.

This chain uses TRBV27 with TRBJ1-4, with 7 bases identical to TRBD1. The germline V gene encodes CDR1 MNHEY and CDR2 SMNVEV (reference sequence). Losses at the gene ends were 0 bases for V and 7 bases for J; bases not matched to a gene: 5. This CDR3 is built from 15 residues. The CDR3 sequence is CASSLSRGPAEKLFF. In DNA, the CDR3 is TGTGCCAGCAGTTTATCAAGGGGGCCTGCTGAAAAACTGTTTTTT. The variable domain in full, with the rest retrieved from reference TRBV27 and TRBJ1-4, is EAQVTQNPRYLITVTGKKLTVTCSQNMNHEYMSWYRQDPGLGLRQIYYSMNVEVTDKGDVPEGYKVSRKEKRNFPLILESPSPNQTSLYFCASSLSRGPAEKLFFGSGTQLSVL.

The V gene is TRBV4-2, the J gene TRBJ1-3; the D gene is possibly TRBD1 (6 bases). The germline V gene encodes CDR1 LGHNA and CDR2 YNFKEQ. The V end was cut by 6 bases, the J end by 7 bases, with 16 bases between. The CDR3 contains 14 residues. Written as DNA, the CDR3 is TGTGCCAGCAGTAAGAGGGGGAGAGGTAACACCATATATTTT. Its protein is CASSKRGRGNTIYF.

The CDR3 is CASSQDGQGTDTQYF. The CDR3, as DNA: TGTGCCAGCAGCCAAGATGGGCAGGGCACAGATACGCAGTATTTT. The chain recombines TRBV4-2 with TRBJ2-3; no clear D. V dropped 0 bases and J dropped 1 base, with 8 bases sitting between them. There are 15 residues in the CDR3. CDR1 LGHNA and CDR2 YNFKEQ come from the germline V gene.

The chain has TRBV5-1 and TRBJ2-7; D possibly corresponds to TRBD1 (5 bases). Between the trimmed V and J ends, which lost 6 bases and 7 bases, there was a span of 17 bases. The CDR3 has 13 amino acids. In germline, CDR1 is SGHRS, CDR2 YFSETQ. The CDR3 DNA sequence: TGCGCCAGCAAACCAGAACCAACAGGAGAGCAGTACTTC. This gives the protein CASKPEPTGEQYF. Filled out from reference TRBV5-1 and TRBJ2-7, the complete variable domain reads KAGVTQTPRYLIKTRGQQVTLSCSPISGHRSVSWYQQTPGQGLQFLFEYFSETQRNKGNFPGRFSGRQFSNSRSEMNVSTLELGDSALYLCASKPEPTGEQYFGPGTRLTVT.

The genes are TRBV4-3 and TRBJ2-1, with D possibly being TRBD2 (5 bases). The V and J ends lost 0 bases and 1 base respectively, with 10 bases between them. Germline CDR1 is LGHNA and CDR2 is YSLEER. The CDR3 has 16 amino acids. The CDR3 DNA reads TGCGCCAGCAGCCAAGATGTTCGGGATTCCTACAATGAGCAGTTCTTC. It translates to CASSQDVRDSYNEQFF.

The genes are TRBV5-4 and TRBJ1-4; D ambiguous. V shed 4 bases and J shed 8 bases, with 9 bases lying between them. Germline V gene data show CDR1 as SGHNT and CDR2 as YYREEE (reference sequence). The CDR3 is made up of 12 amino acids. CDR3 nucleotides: TGTGCCAGCAGCACTACCGGCGAAAAACTGTTTTTT. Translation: CASSTTGEKLFF. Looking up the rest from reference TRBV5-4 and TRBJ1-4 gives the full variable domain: ETGVTQSPTHLIKTRGQQVTLRCSSQSGHNTVSWYQQALGQGPQFIFQYYREEENGRGNFPPRFSGLQFPNYSSELNVNALELDDSALYLCASSTTGEKLFFGSGTQLSVL.

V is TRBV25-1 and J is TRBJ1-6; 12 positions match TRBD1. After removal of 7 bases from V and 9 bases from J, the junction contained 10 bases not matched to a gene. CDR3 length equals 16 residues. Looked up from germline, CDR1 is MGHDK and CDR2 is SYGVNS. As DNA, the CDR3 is TGTGCCAGCAACCAACCCGGGGGACAGGGGGCTTCACCCCTCCACTTT. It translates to CASNQPGGQGASPLHF.

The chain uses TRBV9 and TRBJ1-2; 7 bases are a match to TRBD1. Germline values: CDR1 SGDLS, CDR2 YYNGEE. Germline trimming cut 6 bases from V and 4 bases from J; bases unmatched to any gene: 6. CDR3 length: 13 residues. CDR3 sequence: CASTLQGSYGYTF. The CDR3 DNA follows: TGTGCCAGCACCTTACAGGGGTCCTATGGCTACACCTTC.